What follows are 17 T cell receptor beta chains derived from one specimen sequenced in a study of blood T cell repertoires in COVID-19. Data came from immunoSEQ multiplex PCR; TCRdb stores just in-frame clones and leaves some out. The sample contains about 250,000 clones, just over 85% of which appear only once. Sequencing was carried out using peripheral blood. The origin of the receptors is a man at least 80 years old with acute or convalescent COVID-19.

The gene calls are TRBV5-1 and TRBJ2-3, with 7 nucleotides matching TRBD1. The CDR3 contains 15 residues. The germline gives CDR1 SGHRS, CDR2 YFSETQ. J was trimmed by 2 bases and V by 5 bases; bases with no gene match: 8. The chain's CDR3 is CASRGLTGITDTQYF. The CDR3, as DNA: TGCGCCAGCAGAGGGTTGACAGGGATCACAGATACGCAGTATTTT.

The V and J genes are TRBV4-1 and TRBJ2-5; TRBD2 might be the D (6 bases). Trimming stripped 0 bases from V and 5 bases from J, with 16 bases between. Germline V gene lookup returns CDR1 MGHRA and CDR2 YSYEKL. The CDR3 covers 16 residues. CDR3 loop: CASSQDLPRGGETQYF. The CDR3 DNA follows: TGCGCCAGCAGCCAAGATCTCCCCCGGGGAGGCGAGACCCAGTACTTC.

This chain joins TRBV18 and TRBJ1-5; D not certain. V was pared by 0 bases and J by 4 bases, with 10 bases between. The CDR3 spans 15 residues. Germline V CDR1 and CDR2: KGHSH, LQKENI. The CDR3 spells CASSPPSQRNQPQHF. The CDR3 DNA reads TGTGCCAGCTCACCACCGAGTCAGAGGAATCAGCCCCAGCATTTT.

The chain uses TRBV9 and TRBJ2-5; D unclear. From germline, CDR1 is SGDLS and CDR2 YYNGEE. The V end was cut by 4 bases, the J end by 5 bases, with 18 bases between. This CDR3 has 15 residues. The CDR3 here is CASSRRAGGAETQYF. The CDR3 DNA is TGTGCCAGCAGCCGTAGAGCCGGCGGTGCGGAGACCCAGTACTTC.

This clone was detected a few times. The chain joins TRBV18 to TRBJ2-1; 12 bases are shared with TRBD1. The CDR3 consists of 16 residues. V lost 2 bases to trimming and J lost 9 bases; unmatched junction nucleotides: 8. Looked up from germline, CDR1 is KGHSH and CDR2 is LQKENI. The CDR3 here is CASSPETGTGGSEQFF. The CDR3 coding sequence is TGTGCCAGCTCACCAGAAACCGGGACAGGGGGCAGTGAGCAGTTCTTC.

This chain connects TRBV4-2 to TRBJ2-1, with 9 bases lining up with TRBD2. CDR1 is LGHNA, CDR2 YNFKEQ, per germline. This CDR3 has 15 amino acids. J gave up 5 bases and V 2 bases, and 4 bases lay outside the gene matches. The CDR3 sequence: CASSQNSGGNNEQFF. The CDR3 DNA reads TGTGCCAGCAGCCAAAATAGCGGGGGTAACAATGAGCAGTTCTTC.

This chain links TRBV28 with TRBJ1-2; D is ambiguous. The CDR3 runs to 12 residues. Germline lookup yields CDR1 MDHEN and CDR2 SYDVKM. V lost 1 base and J 6 bases, leaving 6 bases between the germline ends. For the CDR3, the DNA is TGTGCCAGCAGTTTATTGCGGGATGGCTACACCTTC. Translating it yields CASSLLRDGYTF.

The rearrangement joins TRBV4-3 to TRBJ1-1; the D gene is possibly TRBD1 (5 bases). The CDR3 totals 16 residues. V dropped 1 base and J dropped 4 bases, with 16 bases sitting between them. Germline CDR1 is LGHNA and CDR2 is YSLEER. CDR3: CASSQGLAGMVTEAFF. CDR3 in DNA: TGCGCCAGCAGCCAAGGGTTAGCAGGGATGGTCACTGAAGCTTTCTTT.

V gene TRBV25-1 combines with J gene TRBJ2-4; TRBD2 agrees at 14 bases. CDR3 length: 16 residues. Germline V CDR1 and CDR2: MGHDK, SYGVNS. V dropped 1 base and J dropped 14; count of bases not matched to a gene: 10. The CDR3 DNA reads as TGTGCCAGCAGTGAATCCATCCCGGGACTAGCGGGAGTGAAGTACTTC. Encoded protein: CASSESIPGLAGVKYF.

The genes are TRBV11-2 and TRBJ2-3, with D hard to call. The CDR3 covers 13 residues. Trimming removed 0 bases from V and 3 bases from J, with 4 bases in between. Per the germline V gene, CDR1 is SGHAT and CDR2 is FQNNGV. The CDR3 DNA sequence: TGTGCCAGCAGCTTAGAACGGACAGATACGCAGTATTTT. It translates to CASSLERTDTQYF. The whole variable domain, remainder taken from reference TRBV11-2 and TRBJ2-3, is EAGVAQSPRYKIIEKRQSVAFWCNPISGHATLYWYQQILGQGPKLLIQFQNNGVVDDSQLPKDRFSAERLKGVDSTLKIQPAKLEDSAVYLCASSLERTDTQYFGPGTRLTVL.

The chain recombines TRBV7-9 with TRBJ2-5; possibly TRBD2 for D (6 bases). V was cut by 6 bases and J by 4 bases, with 18 bases left in between. The germline V gene encodes CDR1 SEHNR and CDR2 FQNEAQ (reference sequence). The CDR3 extends over 15 amino acids. The CDR3 loop is CASRSEGHRGETQYF. The CDR3, as DNA: TGTGCCAGCAGATCGGAGGGCCATAGGGGAGAGACCCAGTACTTC.

V is TRBV7-3 and J is TRBJ1-1, with 8 bases fitting TRBD1. In germline, CDR1 is SGHTA, CDR2 FQGTGA. V shed 2 bases, J shed 5 bases, and the junction held 7 bases outside the gene matches. The length of the CDR3 is 15 residues. CDR3 residues: CASSLGGTGGTEAFF. CDR3 sequence (DNA): TGTGCCAGCAGCTTAGGGGGGACAGGTGGAACTGAAGCTTTCTTT.

The V call is TRBV24-1, the J call TRBJ2-1; 8 nucleotides line up with TRBD2. V lost 8 bases, J lost 8 bases, and 7 bases stayed unmatched. Germline V gene data show CDR1 as KGHDR and CDR2 as SFDVKD. The CDR3 totals 13 residues. The CDR3 DNA sequence: TGTGCCACCACTGCGGGAGGTGAGGATGAGCAGTTCTTC. It translates to CATTAGGEDEQFF.

A single count supports this clone. The genes are TRBV10-3 and TRBJ2-1; D perhaps matches TRBD1 (5 bases). Deletions cut 2 bases from V and 0 bases from J, with 17 bases between. The germline CDR1 and CDR2 sequences are ENHRY and SYGVKD. This CDR3 region has 18 residues. CDR3: CAISEERSPRVSYNEQFF. CDR3 bases: TGTGCCATCAGTGAGGAACGTAGTCCCAGGGTCTCCTACAATGAGCAGTTCTTC.

The chain links TRBV19 to TRBJ1-1, with 9 bases matching TRBD1. The CDR3 runs to 14 residues. CDR1 is LNHDA, CDR2 SQIVND, per germline (reference sequence). Trimming cost V 4 bases and J 7 bases; bases outside gene matches: 7. The CDR3 protein is CASSTGTGQDEAFF. The CDR3 DNA follows: TGTGCCAGTAGTACCGGGACAGGGCAAGATGAAGCTTTCTTT.

The chain carries TRBV4-2 and TRBJ1-1; D is undetermined. The germline V and J ends were trimmed by 1 base and 1 base, with 7 bases remaining between them. The CDR3 has 14 amino acids. CDR1 and CDR2 from the germline V gene are LGHNA and YNFKEQ. CDR3 nucleotide sequence: TGTGCCAGCAGCCAAGTTTTAGAGAACACTGAAGCTTTCTTT. Encoded protein: CASSQVLENTEAFF.

The chain joins TRBV2 to TRBJ1-1; 8 nucleotides agree with TRBD1. The CDR3 contains 13 residues. V lost 6 bases and J lost 8; bases outside the gene matches: 8. Per germline, CDR1 SNHLY and CDR2 FYNNEI. The CDR3 sequence is CASRTDRGREAFF. CDR3 coding DNA: TGTGCCAGCAGAACAGACAGGGGTCGCGAAGCTTTCTTT.